This record covers a single TCR beta chain. This record belongs to a study of blood T cell repertoires in COVID-19. Study at large: Acute and convalescent COVID-19 specimens originated in the United States, Italy and Spain. From T cells, B-cell-depleted T cells, or PBMCs came the material, which was cDNA or gDNA.

CDR1 and CDR2 from the germline V gene are MNHEY and SMNVEV (reference sequence). The V segment lost 2 bases and the J segment 4 bases; nucleotides outside the gene matches: 1. The CDR3 spans 14 residues. Per the authors' pipeline: Cell counts per sample came from amplifying reference gene primers. This table comes from immunoSEQ multiplex PCR, and its TCRdb copy is limited to in-frame clones, with some not included. That table furnishes V, J and clone size, whereas the DNA furnished D and trimming. The sample has 300,000 or so clones; roughly 86% are singletons. V gene TRBV27 combines with J gene TRBJ2-1; 8 bases fit TRBD2. The specimen sequenced was peripheral blood. The clonotype comes from a man aged 70 or older with acute or convalescent COVID-19. The CDR3 DNA is TGTGCCAGCAGTTTAGAGCGGGAGTACAATGAGCAGTTCTTC. Its protein product is CASSLEREYNEQFF.